One sample yielded the 11 T cell receptor beta chains listed below, sequenced in a study of cytomegalovirus exposure and HLA in healthy donors. The PCR made use of 60 Vbeta and 13 Jbeta primers. The data were produced by immunoSEQ multiplex PCR, yet TCRdb's version contains in-frame clones alone and is incomplete. Of around 130,000 clones detected, about 85% appear once; the ten largest clones hold about 7%. The sequenced sample was PBMCs. The receptors stem from a woman aged 25 to 39 in good health and CMV-seropositive.

The chain carries TRBV2 and TRBJ1-2; TRBD1 might be the D (5 bases). Trimming stripped 4 bases from V and 0 bases from J, with 12 bases between. There are 15 residues in the CDR3. CDR1 is SNHLY, CDR2 FYNNEI, per germline. The CDR3 DNA sequence: TGTGCCAGCAGTGGTCAAGGGGTAGCTAACTATGGCTACACCTTC. Translation: CASSGQGVANYGYTF. The full variable domain, rest sourced from reference TRBV2 and TRBJ1-2, is EPEVTQTPSHQVTQMGQEVILRCVPISNHLYFYWYRQILGQKVEFLVSFYNNEISEKSEIFDDQFSVERPDGSNFTLKIRSTKLEDSAMYFCASSGQGVANYGYTFGSGTRLTVV.

The chain is built from TRBV7-9 and TRBJ1-6; a possible D gene is TRBD1 (5 bases). The CDR3 loop spans 14 amino acids. V dropped 4 bases and J dropped 9 bases, with 13 bases sitting between them. Germline CDR1 is SEHNR and CDR2 is FQNEAQ (reference sequence). CDR3 in DNA: TGTGCCAGCAGCTCTACAGGAGAAACTTCACCCCTCCACTTT. This codes for CASSSTGETSPLHF.

The genes are TRBV7-9 and TRBJ2-7, with 9 bases lining up with TRBD1. Germline assignment: CDR1 SEHNR and CDR2 FQNEAQ (reference sequence). V shed 3 bases and J 6 bases; nucleotides not matched to a gene: 9. The CDR3 is 15 residues long. In DNA form, the CDR3 reads TGTGCCAGCAGCTTGTCGCCACAGGGGGCACTCGAGCAGTACTTC. This gives the protein CASSLSPQGALEQYF. Supplemented by reference TRBV7-9 and TRBJ2-7, the full variable domain reads DTGVSQNPRHKITKRGQNVTFRCDPISEHNRLYWYRQTLGQGPEFLTYFQNEAQLEKSRLLSDRFSAERPKGSFSTLEIQRTEQGDSAMYLCASSLSPQGALEQYFGPGTRLTVT.

The CDR3 DNA sequence: TGTGCCAGTCCCGGGACAGGGAGCTCCTACGAGCAGTACTTC. This codes for CASPGTGSSYEQYF. The rearrangement joins TRBV19 to TRBJ2-7; TRBD1 matches at 9 bases. From germline, CDR1 is LNHDA and CDR2 SQIVND (reference sequence). This CDR3 has 14 amino acids. Trimming cost V 8 bases and J 0 bases; bases outside gene matches: 5.

This chain uses TRBV4-1 with TRBJ1-1, with D tentatively TRBD1 (6 bases). The ends were cut back, 6 bases at V and 1 base at J, with 18 bases in the middle. CDR1 MGHRA and CDR2 YSYEKL come from the germline V gene. The CDR3 is made up of 16 amino acids. Written as DNA, the CDR3 is TGCGCCAGCAGTGGGAGGGGGGTTCGGCCGAACACTGAAGCTTTCTTT. Its protein is CASSGRGVRPNTEAFF.

Note on this clone: Compared with germline, one end of the junction differs, possibly owing to a read error. The chain joins TRBV7-9 to TRBJ2-7; unclear D gene. The CDR3 is made up of 12 amino acids. Per germline, CDR1 SEHNR and CDR2 FQNEAQ (reference sequence). The CDR3 coding sequence is TGTTCCAGCAGCTTAGGGTCCGGCGAGCAGTACTTC. As protein: CSSSLGSGEQYF.

Concerning this clone: This CDR3 is also generated by other DNA sequences in the sample. This chain links TRBV30 with TRBJ2-2, with TRBD1 matching over 10 bases. Germline-derived CDR1 and CDR2 are GTSNPN and SVGIG (reference sequence). The CDR3 loop spans 14 amino acids. Trimming took 3 bases from V and 6 from J; bases not matched to a gene: 4. The DNA for the CDR3 is TGTGCCTGGAGCGTAGGACAGGGGGCCGGGGAGCTGTTTTTT. Encoded protein: CAWSVGQGAGELFF.

This clone has just one count. This chain joins TRBV28 and TRBJ2-1; the match to TRBD1 covers 7 bases. The J segment lost 10 bases and the V segment lost 1 base, leaving 1 base of the junction unmatched. The CDR3 consists of 12 residues. The germline CDR1 and CDR2 sequences are MDHEN and SYDVKM. The CDR3: CASSLLGGEQFF. CDR3 sequence (DNA): TGTGCCAGCAGTTTATTAGGGGGCGAGCAGTTCTTC.

The genes are TRBV7-6 and TRBJ1-1, with D possibly TRBD1 on 5 matching bases. Germline loops: CDR1 SGHVS, CDR2 FNYEAQ. This CDR3 spans 14 amino acids. The V end lost 1 base, the J end lost 11 bases, and 17 bases lay between the germline ends. The CDR3 bases are TGTGCCAGCAGCTTAGAAATAGTGGGAGGGGTGGCTTTCTTT. Translated: CASSLEIVGGVAFF.

This chain links TRBV5-8 with TRBJ2-1; 9 positions agree with TRBD1. This CDR3 has 15 amino acids. Unmatched junction bases numbered 11, after V lost 4 bases and J lost 9 bases. The V gene's germline CDR1 is SGHTS and CDR2 YDEGEE. The CDR3 region has the DNA TGTGCCAGCAGCGCCGGGACAGGGTATGACAGTGAGCAGTTCTTC. As protein: CASSAGTGYDSEQFF.

The rearrangement uses TRBV28 and TRBJ1-5, with no clear D. Trimming cost V 6 bases and J 5 bases, with 5 bases left between them. This CDR3 has 11 amino acids. From germline, CDR1 is MDHEN and CDR2 SYDVKM. CDR3 region: CASRTDQPQHF. CDR3 DNA: TGTGCCAGCAGAACTGATCAGCCCCAGCATTTT.